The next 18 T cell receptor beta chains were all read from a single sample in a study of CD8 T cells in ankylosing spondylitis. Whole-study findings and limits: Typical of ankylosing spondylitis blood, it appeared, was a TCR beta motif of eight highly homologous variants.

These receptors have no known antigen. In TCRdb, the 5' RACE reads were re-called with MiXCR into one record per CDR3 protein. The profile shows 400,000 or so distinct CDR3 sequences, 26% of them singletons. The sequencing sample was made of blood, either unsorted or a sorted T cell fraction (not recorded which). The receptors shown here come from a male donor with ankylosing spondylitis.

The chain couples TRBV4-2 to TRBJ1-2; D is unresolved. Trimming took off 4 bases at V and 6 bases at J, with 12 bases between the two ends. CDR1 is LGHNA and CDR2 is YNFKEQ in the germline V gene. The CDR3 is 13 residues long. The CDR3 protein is CASSRGGKDGYTF. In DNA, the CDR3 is TGTGCCAGCAGCCGGGGTGGTAAGGATGGCTACACCTTC.

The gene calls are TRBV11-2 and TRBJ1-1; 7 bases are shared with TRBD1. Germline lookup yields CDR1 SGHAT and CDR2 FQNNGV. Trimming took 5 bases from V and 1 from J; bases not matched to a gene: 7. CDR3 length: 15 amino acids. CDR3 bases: TGTGCCAGCAGCCGACAGGGAATGAGGAACACTGAAGCTTTCTTT. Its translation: CASSRQGMRNTEAFF.

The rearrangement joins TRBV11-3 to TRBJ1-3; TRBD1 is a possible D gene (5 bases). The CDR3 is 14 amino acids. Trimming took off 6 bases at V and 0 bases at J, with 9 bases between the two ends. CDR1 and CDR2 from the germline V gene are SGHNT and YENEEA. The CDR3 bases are TGTGCCAGCAGGGGACGGAGCTCTGGAAACACCATATATTTT. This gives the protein CASRGRSSGNTIYF.

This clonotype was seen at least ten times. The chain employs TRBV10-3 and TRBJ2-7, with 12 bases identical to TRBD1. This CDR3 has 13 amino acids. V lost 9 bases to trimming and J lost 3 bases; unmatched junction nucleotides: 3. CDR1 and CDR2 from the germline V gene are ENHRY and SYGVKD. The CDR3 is CAMWDRGHYEQYF. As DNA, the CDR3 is TGTGCCATGTGGGACAGGGGGCACTACGAGCAGTACTTC.

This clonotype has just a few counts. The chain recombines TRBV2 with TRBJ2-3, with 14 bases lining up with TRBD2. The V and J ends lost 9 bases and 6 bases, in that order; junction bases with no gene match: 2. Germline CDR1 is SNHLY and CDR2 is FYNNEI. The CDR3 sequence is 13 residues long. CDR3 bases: TGTGCCAGGACTAGCGGGAGGGCGGATACGCAGTATTTT. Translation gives CARTSGRADTQYF.

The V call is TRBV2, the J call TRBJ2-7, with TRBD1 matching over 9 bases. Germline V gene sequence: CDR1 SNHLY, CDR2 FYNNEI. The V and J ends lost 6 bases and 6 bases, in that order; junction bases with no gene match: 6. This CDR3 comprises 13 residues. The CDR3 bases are TGTGCCAGCAGCCGGGACAGGGTAATCGAGCAGTACTTC. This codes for CASSRDRVIEQYF.

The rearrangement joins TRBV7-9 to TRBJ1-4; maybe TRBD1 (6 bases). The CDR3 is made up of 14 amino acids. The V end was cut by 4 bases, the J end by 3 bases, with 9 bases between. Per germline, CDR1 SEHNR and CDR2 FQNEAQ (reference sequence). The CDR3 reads CASSSSGANEKLFF. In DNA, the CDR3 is TGTGCCAGCAGCTCATCAGGGGCTAATGAAAAACTGTTTTTT.

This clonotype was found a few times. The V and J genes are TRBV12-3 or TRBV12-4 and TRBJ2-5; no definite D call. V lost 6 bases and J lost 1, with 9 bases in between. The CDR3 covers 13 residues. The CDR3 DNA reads TGTGCCAGCAGCGTCGGTTTCCAAGAGACCCAGTACTTC. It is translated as CASSVGFQETQYF.

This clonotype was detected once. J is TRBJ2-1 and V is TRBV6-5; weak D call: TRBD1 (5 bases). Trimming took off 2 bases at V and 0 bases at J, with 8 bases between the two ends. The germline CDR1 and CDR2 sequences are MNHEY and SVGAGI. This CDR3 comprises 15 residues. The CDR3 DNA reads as TGTGCCAGCAGTTACGGGGCGAGCTCCTACAATGAGCAGTTCTTC. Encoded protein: CASSYGASSYNEQFF.

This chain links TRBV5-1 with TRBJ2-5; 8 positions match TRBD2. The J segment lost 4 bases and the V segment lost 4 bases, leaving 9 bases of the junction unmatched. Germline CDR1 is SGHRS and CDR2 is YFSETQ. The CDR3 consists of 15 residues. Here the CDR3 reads CASSGPAGGGETQYF. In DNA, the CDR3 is TGCGCCAGCAGCGGCCCTGCGGGGGGAGGAGAGACCCAGTACTTC.

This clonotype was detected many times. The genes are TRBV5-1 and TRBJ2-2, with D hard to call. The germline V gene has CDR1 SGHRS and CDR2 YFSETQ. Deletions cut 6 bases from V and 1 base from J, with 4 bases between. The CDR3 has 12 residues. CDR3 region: CASKENTGELFF. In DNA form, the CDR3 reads TGCGCCAGCAAAGAGAACACCGGGGAGCTGTTTTTT. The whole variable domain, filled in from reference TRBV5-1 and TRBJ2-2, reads KAGVTQTPRYLIKTRGQQVTLSCSPISGHRSVSWYQQTPGQGLQFLFEYFSETQRNKGNFPGRFSGRQFSNSRSEMNVSTLELGDSALYLCASKENTGELFFGEGSRLTVL.

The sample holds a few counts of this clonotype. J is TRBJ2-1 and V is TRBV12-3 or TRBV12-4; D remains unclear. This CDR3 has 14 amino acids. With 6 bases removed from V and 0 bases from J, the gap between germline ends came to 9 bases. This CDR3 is CASRTLSSYNEQFF. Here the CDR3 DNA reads TGTGCCAGCAGGACCTTGAGCTCCTACAATGAGCAGTTCTTC.

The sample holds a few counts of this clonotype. CDR3 bases: TGTGCCAGTCATCTAGCGGGAGGTGGGGATGAGCAGTTCTTC. As protein: CASHLAGGGDEQFF. The V call is TRBV11-2, the J call TRBJ2-1; 11 bases align to TRBD2. V shed 9 bases, J shed 8 bases, and the junction held 9 bases outside the gene matches. CDR1 SGHAT and CDR2 FQNNGV come from the germline V gene. This CDR3 has 14 amino acids.

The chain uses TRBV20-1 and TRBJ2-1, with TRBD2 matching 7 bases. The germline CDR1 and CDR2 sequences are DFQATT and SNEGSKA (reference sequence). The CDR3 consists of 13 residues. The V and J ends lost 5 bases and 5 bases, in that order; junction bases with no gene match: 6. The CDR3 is CSALGLLNNEQFF. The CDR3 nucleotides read TGCAGTGCTCTGGGACTACTGAACAATGAGCAGTTCTTC.

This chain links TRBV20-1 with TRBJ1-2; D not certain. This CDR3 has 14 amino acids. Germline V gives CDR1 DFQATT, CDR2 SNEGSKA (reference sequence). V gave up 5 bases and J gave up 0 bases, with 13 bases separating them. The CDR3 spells CSAPVWKSNYGYTF. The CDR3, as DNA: TGCAGTGCTCCTGTCTGGAAATCTAACTATGGCTACACCTTC.

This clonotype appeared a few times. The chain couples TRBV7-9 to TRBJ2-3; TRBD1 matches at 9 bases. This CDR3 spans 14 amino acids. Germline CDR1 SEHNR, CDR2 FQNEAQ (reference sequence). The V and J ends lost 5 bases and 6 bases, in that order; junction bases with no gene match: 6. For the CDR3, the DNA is TGTGCCAGCAGCGTTGGACAGGGGATCGATACGCAGTATTTT. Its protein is CASSVGQGIDTQYF.

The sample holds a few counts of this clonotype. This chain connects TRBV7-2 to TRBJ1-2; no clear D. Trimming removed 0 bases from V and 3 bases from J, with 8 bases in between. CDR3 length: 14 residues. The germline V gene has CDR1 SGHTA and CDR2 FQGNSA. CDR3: CASSLAGSHYGYTF. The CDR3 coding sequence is TGTGCCAGCAGCTTAGCAGGGTCCCACTATGGCTACACCTTC.

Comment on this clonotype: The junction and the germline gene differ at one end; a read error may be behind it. CDR3 nucleotide sequence: TGCGCCAGCACCTTGATTAACGGGAACAATGAGCAGTTCTTC. Protein sequence: CASTLINGNNEQFF. The rearrangement links TRBV5-1 to TRBJ2-1, with TRBD2 as a possible D gene (5 bases). Germline loops: CDR1 SGHRS, CDR2 YFSETQ. CDR3 length equals 14 residues.